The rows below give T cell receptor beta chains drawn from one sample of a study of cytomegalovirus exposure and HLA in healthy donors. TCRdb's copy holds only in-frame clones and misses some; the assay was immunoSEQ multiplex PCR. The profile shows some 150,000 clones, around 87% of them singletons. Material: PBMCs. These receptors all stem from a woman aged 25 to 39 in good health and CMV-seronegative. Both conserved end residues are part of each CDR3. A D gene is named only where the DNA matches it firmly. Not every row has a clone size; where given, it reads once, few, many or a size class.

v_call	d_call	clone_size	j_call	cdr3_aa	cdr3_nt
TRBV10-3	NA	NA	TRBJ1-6	CAISELADNSPLHF	TGTGCCATCAGTGAGTTGGCAGATAATTCACCCCTCCACTTT
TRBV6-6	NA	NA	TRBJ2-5	CASSYSGSGYQETQYF	TGTGCCAGCAGTTACTCAGGTTCGGGGTACCAAGAGACCCAGTACTTC
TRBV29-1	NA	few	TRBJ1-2	CSVDQGDYGYTF	TGCAGCGTTGACCAGGGTGACTATGGCTACACCTTC
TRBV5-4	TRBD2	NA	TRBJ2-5	CASSLTSGERLETQYF	TGTGCCAGCAGCTTAACGAGCGGGGAGCGATTAGAGACCCAGTACTTC
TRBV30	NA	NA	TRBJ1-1	CAWRGLEAFF	TGTGCCTGGAGGGGACTTGAAGCTTTCTTT
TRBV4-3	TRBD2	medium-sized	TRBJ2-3	CASSQDSSGGTDTQYF	TGCGCCAGCAGCCAAGACTCTAGCGGGGGCACAGATACGCAGTATTTT
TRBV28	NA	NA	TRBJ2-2	CASSLWQGNTGELFF	TGTGCCAGCAGTTTATGGCAGGGTAACACCGGGGAGCTGTTTTTT
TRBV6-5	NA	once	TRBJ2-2	CASSSSSPGTGELFF	TGTGCCAGCAGTTCTAGCTCCCCCGGCACCGGGGAGCTGTTTTTT
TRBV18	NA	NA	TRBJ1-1	CASSPGQLNTEAFF	TGTGCCAGCTCACCGGGGCAGTTGAACACTGAAGCTTTCTTT
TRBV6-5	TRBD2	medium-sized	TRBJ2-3	CASSPGGPTDTQYF	TGTGCCAGCAGTCCGGGGGGGCCGACAGATACGCAGTATTTT
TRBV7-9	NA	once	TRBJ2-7	CASSPRGTPHEQYF	TGTGCCAGCAGCCCCAGGGGTACCCCACACGAGCAGTACTTC
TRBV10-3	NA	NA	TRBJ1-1	CAISDRGAEAFF	TGTGCCATCAGTGACAGGGGTGCTGAAGCTTTCTTT
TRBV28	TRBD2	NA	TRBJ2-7	CASIDGGAFYEQYF	TGTGCCAGTATAGACGGGGGGGCGTTCTACGAGCAGTACTTC
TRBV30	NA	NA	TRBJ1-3	CAWSYGVSSGNTIYF	TGTGCCTGGAGTTATGGAGTAAGCTCTGGAAACACCATATATTTT
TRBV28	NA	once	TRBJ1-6	CASSLGKSQLYNSPLHF	TGTGCCAGCAGTCTCGGGAAATCCCAGCTATATAATTCACCCCTCCACTTT
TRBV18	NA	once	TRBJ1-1	CASSPRSQGNTEAFF	TGTGCCAGCTCACCAAGGTCTCAGGGAAACACTGAAGCTTTCTTT
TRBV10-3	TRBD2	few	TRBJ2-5	CAISFAGGGETQYF	TGTGCCATCAGTTTTGCGGGGGGCGGGGAGACCCAGTACTTC
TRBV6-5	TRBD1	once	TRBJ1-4	CASSTGTGKEKLFF	TGTGCCAGCAGTACCGGGACAGGGAAGGAAAAACTGTTTTTT
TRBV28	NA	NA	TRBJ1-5	CASSLFTGRTNQPQHF	TGTGCCAGCAGTCTCTTCACAGGGCGAACGAATCAGCCCCAGCATTTT
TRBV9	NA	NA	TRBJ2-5	CASSLGTGGVETQYF	TGTGCCAGCAGCCTCGGGACTGGGGGTGTGGAGACCCAGTACTTC
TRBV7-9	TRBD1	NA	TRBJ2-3	CAGKTGVADTQYF	TGTGCCGGGAAGACAGGGGTGGCAGATACGCAGTATTTT
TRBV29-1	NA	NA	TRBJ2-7	CSVVVQSYEQYF	TGCAGCGTTGTGGTTCAGTCATACGAGCAGTACTTC
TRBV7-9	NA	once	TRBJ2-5	CASSLVAFGTQYF	TGTGCCAGCAGCTTAGTCGCGTTTGGGACCCAGTACTTC
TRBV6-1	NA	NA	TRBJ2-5	CASSEVGGSGQETQYF	TGTGCCAGCAGTGAAGTTGGAGGGTCGGGACAAGAGACCCAGTACTTC
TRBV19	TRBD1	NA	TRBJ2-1	CASTPHQNAPGQSVPYNEQFF	TGTGCCAGTACCCCTCATCAAAACGCCCCGGGACAGTCCGTCCCCTACAATGAGCAGTTCTTC
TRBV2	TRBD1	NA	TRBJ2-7	CASSVTTGATEQYF	TGTGCCAGCAGTGTGACGACAGGGGCTACGGAGCAGTACTTC
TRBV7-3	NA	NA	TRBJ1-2	CARGGERAGYTF	TGTGCCAGGGGGGGGGAGCGGGCTGGCTACACCTTC
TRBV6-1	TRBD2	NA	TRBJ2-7	CASSAGLAGASYEQYF	TGTGCCAGCAGTGCGGGACTAGCGGGGGCTTCCTACGAGCAGTACTTC
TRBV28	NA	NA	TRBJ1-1	CASSYIQGNTEAFF	TGTGCCAGCAGCTATATACAGGGAAACACTGAAGCTTTCTTT
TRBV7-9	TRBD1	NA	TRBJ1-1	CASSQWGTGEGNTEAFF	TGTGCCAGCAGCCAGTGGGGGACAGGGGAAGGGAACACTGAAGCTTTCTTT
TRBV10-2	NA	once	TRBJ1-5	CASRDRPGRNQPQHF	TGCGCCAGCAGAGACAGGCCAGGGAGAAATCAGCCCCAGCATTTT
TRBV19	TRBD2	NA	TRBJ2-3	CASSPDSSGSSTDTQYF	TGTGCCAGTAGTCCCGACTCTAGCGGGTCTAGCACAGATACGCAGTATTTT
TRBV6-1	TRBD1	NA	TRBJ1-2	CASSSGQSIDYGYTF	TGTGCCAGCAGCTCGGGACAGTCTATTGACTATGGCTACACCTTC
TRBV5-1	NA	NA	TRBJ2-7	CASKLGLITYEQYF	TGCGCCAGCAAGCTTGGGCTCATCACCTACGAGCAGTACTTC
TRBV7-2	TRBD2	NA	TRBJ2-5	CASSFPSGGTQETQYF	TGTGCCAGCAGCTTCCCTAGCGGTGGGACTCAAGAGACCCAGTACTTC
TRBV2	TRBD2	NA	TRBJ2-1	CASRSLAGGVGEQFF	TGTGCCAGCAGGTCACTAGCGGGGGGGGTCGGTGAGCAGTTCTTC
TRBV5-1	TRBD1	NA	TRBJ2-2	CASSFVGTGDIAGELFF	TGCGCCAGCAGCTTTGTCGGGACAGGGGATATCGCCGGGGAGCTGTTTTTT
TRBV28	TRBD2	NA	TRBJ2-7	CASSLGSAGESYEQYF	TGTGCCAGCAGTTTAGGGTCGGCGGGAGAGTCCTACGAGCAGTACTTC
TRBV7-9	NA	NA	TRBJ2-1	CASSFAGTNNEQFF	TGTGCCAGCAGCTTTGCCGGGACAAACAATGAGCAGTTCTTC
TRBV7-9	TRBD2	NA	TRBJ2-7	CASSLVRGGSYEQYF	TGTGCCAGCAGCTTAGTTCGGGGGGGGTCCTACGAGCAGTACTTC
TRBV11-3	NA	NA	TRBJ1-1	CASSFSLNTEAFF	TGTGCCAGCAGCTTCTCGTTGAACACTGAAGCTTTCTTT
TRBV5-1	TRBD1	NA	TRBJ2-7	CASSSSGTVSFYEQYF	TGCGCCAGCAGCTCATCCGGGACAGTAAGTTTCTACGAGCAGTACTTC
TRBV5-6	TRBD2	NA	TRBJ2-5	CASSFPGLAFQETQYF	TGTGCCAGCAGCTTTCCGGGACTAGCATTTCAAGAGACCCAGTACTTC
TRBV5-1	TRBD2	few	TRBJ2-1	CASRSGLAINEQFF	TGCGCCAGCAGGTCGGGACTAGCGATAAATGAGCAGTTCTTC
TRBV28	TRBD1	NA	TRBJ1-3	CASSLQQGIPGNTIYF	TGTGCCAGCAGTTTACAACAGGGGATCCCTGGAAACACCATATATTTT
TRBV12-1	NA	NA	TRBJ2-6	CASSRRDRAFPSGANVLTF	TGTGCCAGCAGCCGTCGAGACAGGGCGTTCCCCTCTGGGGCCAACGTCCTGACTTTC
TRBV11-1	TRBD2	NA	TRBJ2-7	CASSPALAGSEQYF	TGTGCCAGCAGCCCCGCACTAGCGGGGAGCGAGCAGTACTTC
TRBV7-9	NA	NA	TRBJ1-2	CASSLEGGKGYGYTF	TGTGCCAGCAGCTTAGAGGGAGGGAAGGGCTATGGCTACACCTTC
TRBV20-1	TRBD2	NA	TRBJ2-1	CSAKGLAGEVF	TGCAGTGCTAAGGGACTAGCGGGAGAGGTCTTC
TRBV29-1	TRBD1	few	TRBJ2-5	CSVTRGRETQYF	TGCAGCGTCACCAGGGGGCGAGAGACCCAGTACTTC
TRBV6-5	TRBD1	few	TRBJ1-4	CASSYPGTGPRKLFF	TGTGCCAGCAGTTACCCCGGGACAGGGCCTAGGAAACTGTTTTTT
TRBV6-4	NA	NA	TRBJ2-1	CASSEVGAGADSYNEQFF	TGTGCCAGCAGTGAGGTAGGGGCAGGGGCGGATTCCTACAATGAGCAGTTCTTC